What follows is one TCR beta chain and its context. This clone came up once. Its cognate antigen has yet to be identified. Base qualities are not recorded, but no much larger clone differs from it by a single base. This entry belongs to a study of graft-versus-host responses after intestinal transplantation (dated by TCRdb to the early 2020s). General notes on the study: The transplants that recipients got were multivisceral, liver-intestinal, or isolated intestinal. Anti-thymocyte globulin induction was given to all recipients, followed by maintenance tacrolimus and steroids for around three years. After intestinal transplantation, graft-versus-host and host-versus-graft alloreactive T cell clones in the graft, circulation and bone marrow were tracked using bulk TCR-beta CDR3 sequencing. To identify alloreactive clones, pre-transplant mixed lymphocyte reaction products were sequenced and compared with unstimulated pre-transplant donor and recipient T cells. The cohort enrolled fewer than 25 intestinal transplant recipients including one retransplant, and 3 patients lacking pretransplant specimens were excluded. Donor T cell macrochimerism was defined as a peak of at least 4% donor T cells among recipient peripheral blood mononuclear cells. Samples from three later patients were sequenced in-house on an Illumina MiSeq with MiXCR processing rather than by the commercial service. Findings and caveats that apply to the study as a whole: GvH clones turned up in recipient bone marrow, with some appearing earlier in ileal mucosa or blood, a pattern consistent with an intestinal mucosal origin. The conclusions were limited by the relatively low number and heterogeneity of the intestinal transplant patients. Patients with donor T cell macrochimerism had high GvH to HvG T cell clonal ratios in their allografts. Early after transplant, peak levels of circulating GvH clones were associated with declines in HvG clones.

The library was generated by the immunoSEQ multiplex PCR assay. For most patients, genomic DNA was isolated with the Qiagen DNeasy Blood and Tissue Kit and shipped frozen to Adaptive Biotechnologies for TCR sequencing. Adaptive Biotechnologies carried out high-throughput TCR-beta CDR3 sequencing of genomic DNA for most patients. Per the authors' processing: TCR sequencing data were retrieved from Adaptive's ImmunoSEQ software for some 19 patients, whereas a few other patients were processed with MiXCR and VDJtools. To correct CD4 versus CD8 sorting errors, any sequence found in both subsets at a frequency ratio below 5:1 was removed. CDR3 nucleotide sequences shared between donor and recipient were removed because their origin could not be assigned. To be classed as alloreactive, a clone needed at least 2-fold expansion over unstimulated cells and a minimum CFSE-low frequency of 0.002% (template counts) or 0.001% (read counts). A clone was considered mappable if detected in the sequenced pre-transplant spleen, lymph node, or MLR CFSE-low populations of the donor or recipient. The cumulative frequency of alloreactive clones was calculated as a percentage of all sequences, weighted by copy number. Here the immuneACCESS table is served through TCRdb, limited to in-frame sequences with V and J called. Missing clones are a known gap in these copies; in checked studies unresolved V genes cover under half, and the rest lacks a known reason. V and J calls plus clone size are reproduced from that table; the DNA served to infer D and trimming. The sample table shows roughly 90,000 clones, and 75% to 95% are seen once. Clones ranked in the top ten supply approximately 6% of the sample.

Sample time point, as interpreted from the label and publication: cells obtained before transplantation from donor or recipient. CD3+CD4+ and CD3+CD8+ populations were FACS-sorted from unstimulated pre-transplant donor and recipient cells taken from spleen or lymph nodes. The sequencing here drew on unstimulated CD8+ T cells sorted from spleen or lymph node cells, taken before intestinal transplant. The sequence was obtained from a human donor who received an intestinal transplant.

At the DNA level, the sequence is TGTGCCAGCTCACCACCGGGCTTGACTGGAAACACCATATATTTT. This translates into CASSPPGLTGNTIYF. The rearranged chain carries TRBV18 and TRBJ1-3, with the identity of the D gene unclear. Reading the germline V gene gives CDR1 KGHSH and CDR2 LQKENI. Between the V and J ends, shortened by 0 bases and 2 bases respectively, the junction contains 8 bases. The cysteine opens and the phenylalanine closes a CDR3 of 15 amino acids. Of all the DNA, just the CDR3 is kept, 45 bases in frame from base 1.